These 25 T cell receptor beta chains share one sample of origin, sequenced in a study of blood T cell repertoires in COVID-19. TCRdb's copy holds only in-frame clones and misses some; the assay was immunoSEQ multiplex PCR. The sample includes a few hundred thousand clones, about 84% of them seen just once. The source material was peripheral blood. Receptor source: an older man with acute or convalescent COVID-19.

The chain couples TRBV15 to TRBJ1-5; TRBD1 might be the D (6 bases). Trimming took off 5 bases at V and 0 bases at J, with 17 bases between the two ends. The CDR3 covers 17 residues. CDR1 is LNHNV, CDR2 YYDKDF, per germline (reference sequence). In DNA form, the CDR3 reads TGTGCCACCAGCGGTGGACAGCTGAGTCATAGCAATCAGCCCCAGCATTTT. The encoded protein is CATSGGQLSHSNQPQHF.

The chain has TRBV29-1 and TRBJ1-5, with 12 bases fitting TRBD1. CDR1 is SQVTM and CDR2 is ANQGSEA in the germline V gene. V shed 6 bases, J shed 7 bases, and the junction held 10 bases outside the gene matches. The CDR3 extends over 15 amino acids. This CDR3 is CSVSTGTGGIQPQHF. The DNA for the CDR3 is TGCAGCGTCTCAACCGGGACAGGGGGCATACAGCCCCAGCATTTT.

The J gene is TRBJ2-1, the V gene TRBV28; D possibly corresponds to TRBD1 (7 bases). Trimming took 6 bases from V and 6 from J, leaving 15 bases between them. Germline V gives CDR1 MDHEN, CDR2 SYDVKM. CDR3 length: 14 residues. The CDR3 DNA reads as TGTGCCAGCAGCTCCAGGAGGGGGCTCAATGAGCAGTTCTTC. Its translation: CASSSRRGLNEQFF.

The chain has TRBV5-4 and TRBJ2-7; unclear D gene. The CDR3 is made up of 14 amino acids. V was clipped by 1 base and J by 2 bases, with 10 bases between them. CDR1 is SGHNT and CDR2 is YYREEE in the germline V gene (reference sequence). The chain's CDR3 is CASSLSSSAYEQYF. DNA for the CDR3: TGTGCCAGCAGCTTGTCTTCCTCCGCCTACGAGCAGTACTTC.

The rearrangement links TRBV6-5 to TRBJ1-6; D unresolved. In germline, CDR1 is MNHEY, CDR2 SVGAGI. V was cut by 3 bases and J by 10 bases, with 7 bases left in between. The CDR3 has 12 amino acids. CDR3: CASSYRESPLHF. The CDR3 DNA sequence: TGTGCCAGCAGTTATCGGGAATCACCCCTCCACTTT.

The chain employs TRBV5-6 and TRBJ1-3; the D gene is possibly TRBD1 (6 bases). Trimming took off 4 bases at V and 6 bases at J, with 17 bases between the two ends. Germline CDR1 reads SGHDT; CDR2 reads YYEEEE. The CDR3 runs to 15 residues. The CDR3 nucleotides are TGTGCCAGCAGCCTCCCTGGACAGAATGAAAACACCATATATTTT. It encodes CASSLPGQNENTIYF.

The chain couples TRBV15 to TRBJ2-5; 7 positions match TRBD1. The germline V gene has CDR1 LNHNV and CDR2 YYDKDF (reference sequence). CDR3 size: 15 residues. J lost 0 bases, V lost 5 bases, and 6 bases had no gene match. CDR3 sequence reads: CATSRTQGYQETQYF. The CDR3 DNA follows: TGTGCCACCAGCCGAACACAGGGGTACCAAGAGACCCAGTACTTC.

The rearrangement uses TRBV7-9 and TRBJ2-7; D perhaps matches TRBD1 (5 bases). V lost 2 bases and J 5 bases, leaving 13 bases between the germline ends. There are 14 residues in the CDR3. Per the germline V gene, CDR1 is SEHNR and CDR2 is FQNEAQ (reference sequence). In DNA, the CDR3 is TGTGCCAGCAGCTTAAGCCAGGGAATTAACGAGCAGTACTTC. Amino acids: CASSLSQGINEQYF.

This rearrangement joins TRBV5-4 to TRBJ2-1, with D possibly matching TRBD2 (6 bases). CDR1 is SGHNT and CDR2 is YYREEE in the germline V gene (reference sequence). CDR3 length equals 14 residues. V was trimmed by 2 bases and J by 7 bases, leaving 13 bases between them. The CDR3 protein is CASSFGAGGNEQFF. CDR3 DNA: TGTGCCAGCAGCTTCGGAGCGGGTGGAAATGAGCAGTTCTTC.

The gene calls are TRBV19 and TRBJ2-3, with D hard to call. Germline CDR1 and CDR2: LNHDA and SQIVND (reference sequence). This CDR3 is 13 amino acids long. Between the trimmed V and J ends, which lost 8 bases and 7 bases, there was a span of 16 bases. DNA for the CDR3: TGTGCCAGTGAAGTCCCAGGCCAGTATACGCAGTATTTT. Protein: CASEVPGQYTQYF.

This clone has more than one count but fewer than ten. The rearrangement uses TRBV18 and TRBJ2-7; D gene uncertain. The germline gives CDR1 KGHSH, CDR2 LQKENI. This CDR3 has 14 residues. V lost 0 bases and J 2 bases, leaving 8 bases between the germline ends. In DNA, the CDR3 is TGTGCCAGCTCACCACCCCGGGTGCCCTACGAGCAGTACTTC. It encodes CASSPPRVPYEQYF. Drawing the rest from reference TRBV18 and TRBJ2-7, the complete variable domain is NAGVMQNPRHLVRRRGQEARLRCSPMKGHSHVYWYRQLPEEGLKFMVYLQKENIIDESGMPKERFSAEFPKEGPSILRIQQVVRGDSAAYFCASSPPRVPYEQYFGPGTRLTVT.

The rearrangement links TRBV28 to TRBJ1-6; TRBD1 is a possible D gene (6 bases). Germline V gene lookup returns CDR1 MDHEN and CDR2 SYDVKM. The V gene lost 10 bases and the J gene lost 6 bases, with 19 bases spanning the gap. The CDR3 runs to 15 residues. The CDR3: CATAPGQLGNSPLHF. CDR3 DNA sequence: TGTGCCACCGCCCCCGGACAGTTGGGTAATTCACCCCTCCACTTT.

The chain employs TRBV19 and TRBJ2-4, with TRBD1 matching over 7 bases. CDR1 and CDR2 from the germline V gene are LNHDA and SQIVND (reference sequence). V shed 5 bases, J shed 8 bases, and the junction held 6 bases outside the gene matches. The CDR3 totals 13 residues. The CDR3 sequence: CASSPRQGHIQYF. CDR3 DNA sequence: TGTGCCAGTAGTCCACGACAGGGACACATTCAGTACTTC.

In its sample, this clone was seen once. The genes are TRBV4-1 and TRBJ2-7; possibly TRBD1 for D (6 bases). CDR3 length: 16 amino acids. Germline V gene lookup returns CDR1 MGHRA and CDR2 YSYEKL. Trimming removed 4 bases from V and 1 base from J, with 17 bases in between. This CDR3 is CASSPSGQPSSYEQYF. The CDR3 DNA follows: TGCGCCAGCAGCCCCTCCGGACAGCCTAGTTCCTACGAGCAGTACTTC.

With regard to this clone: An end of the junction differs from the germline gene, which may be a read error. This chain connects TRBV6-1 to TRBJ1-5; D gene unclear. Germline loops: CDR1 MNHNS, CDR2 SASEGT. CDR3 size: 15 residues. Here the CDR3 DNA reads TGCGCCAGCAGTGAAGCAGCGGGTAACAATCAGCCCCAGCATTTT. As protein: CASSEAAGNNQPQHF.

This clone showed up just once. The chain recombines TRBV28 with TRBJ2-1; D might be TRBD2 (5 bases). CDR3 length: 14 residues. The germline V gene has CDR1 MDHEN and CDR2 SYDVKM. V dropped 7 bases and J dropped 4 bases, with 14 bases sitting between them. This chain's CDR3 is CASIGEGSYNEQFF. Written as DNA, the CDR3 is TGTGCCAGCATAGGAGAGGGATCTTACAATGAGCAGTTCTTC.

The gene calls are TRBV3-1 (or the pseudogene TRBV3-2) and TRBJ2-7, with D possibly being TRBD2 (5 bases). The CDR3 contains 15 residues. Trimming removed 3 bases from V and 6 bases from J, with 18 bases in between. The germline gives CDR1 LGHDT, CDR2 YNNKEL (reference sequence). The CDR3, as DNA: TGTGCCAGCAGCCACCAAGGAGGTGCCCCTATCGAGCAGTACTTC. Residues: CASSHQGGAPIEQYF.

This clone was detected a few times. This chain links TRBV28 with TRBJ1-1; 7 positions match TRBD1. The V segment lost 2 bases and the J segment 5 bases; nucleotides outside the gene matches: 11. The length of the CDR3 is 16 residues. Germline CDR1 reads MDHEN; CDR2 reads SYDVKM. CDR3 DNA sequence: TGTGCCAGCAGTTTAGAGGGGGCGCGGAGGCGGACTGAAGCTTTCTTT. It is translated as CASSLEGARRRTEAFF.

Notes on this clone: One junction end does not reproduce the germline sequence, and a read error may be involved. The rearrangement joins TRBV7-7 to TRBJ2-3; TRBD2 aligns across 9 bases. The CDR3 runs 15 residues. Germline V gene sequence: CDR1 SSHAT, CDR2 FNYEAQ (reference sequence). CDR3 in DNA: TGTGCTAGCAGTTCGATAGCGGGGGCCACAGATACGCAGTATTTT. Its protein is CASSSIAGATDTQYF. The variable domain in full, with the rest retrieved from reference TRBV7-7 and TRBJ2-3, is GAGVSQSPRYKVTKRGQDVTLRCDPISSHATLYWYQQALGQGPEFLTYFNYEAQPDKSGLPSDRFSAERPEGSISTLTIQRTEQRDSAMYRCASSSIAGATDTQYFGPGTRLTVL.

This chain uses TRBV3-1 (or the pseudogene TRBV3-2) with TRBJ1-1; D is possibly TRBD1 (6 bases). Germline CDR1 LGHDT, CDR2 YNNKEL (reference sequence). This CDR3 spans 14 amino acids. V was trimmed by 1 base and J by 1 base, leaving 7 bases between them. The CDR3 DNA sequence: TGTGCCAGCAGCCAAGTGACAGGGAACACTGAAGCTTTCTTT. It encodes CASSQVTGNTEAFF.

This sequence joins TRBV9 and TRBJ2-3, with 7 positions matching TRBD2. The V and J ends lost 4 bases and 4 bases, in that order; junction bases with no gene match: 6. CDR3 length: 14 residues. Per germline, CDR1 SGDLS and CDR2 YYNGEE. The CDR3 DNA follows: TGTGCCAGCAGCCAAGGGCTAGCGGCAGATACGCAGTATTTT. Its protein is CASSQGLAADTQYF.

V is TRBV5-5 and J is TRBJ2-1, with 7 bases fitting TRBD1. V dropped 4 bases and J dropped 2; count of bases not matched to a gene: 3. The CDR3 consists of 14 residues. The germline V gene has CDR1 SGHKS and CDR2 YYEKEE (reference sequence). The CDR3 DNA sequence: TGTGCCAGCAGCCCACAGGGGACCTACAATGAGCAGTTCTTC. The encoded protein is CASSPQGTYNEQFF.

The genes are TRBV5-1 and TRBJ2-5; 7 bases agree with TRBD2. Germline trimming cut 4 bases from V and 2 bases from J; bases unmatched to any gene: 8. The CDR3 extends over 15 amino acids. CDR1 is SGHRS and CDR2 is YFSETQ in the germline V gene. The CDR3 loop is CASSLSRGGQETQYF. In nucleotides, the CDR3 is TGCGCCAGCAGCCTCTCGAGGGGAGGGCAAGAGACCCAGTACTTC.

This clone was observed a handful of times. CDR3 sequence: CASSIRDYHSYEQYF. The CDR3 DNA sequence: TGTGCCAGTAGTATCCGGGACTATCACTCCTACGAGCAGTACTTC. The genes are TRBV19 and TRBJ2-7, with TRBD2 identical over 7 bases. J lost 0 bases, V lost 3 bases, and 5 bases had no gene match. The CDR3 spans 15 residues. Germline V gives CDR1 LNHDA, CDR2 SQIVND (reference sequence).

This chain joins TRBV5-1 and TRBJ1-2, with a possible D match to TRBD1 (5 bases). Germline-derived CDR1 and CDR2 are SGHRS and YFSETQ. V dropped 0 bases and J dropped 2 bases, with 14 bases sitting between them. CDR3 size: 16 residues. This chain's CDR3 is CASSLAGVGQNYGYTF. The CDR3 DNA sequence: TGCGCCAGCAGCTTGGCGGGGGTCGGGCAGAACTATGGCTACACCTTC.